This TCR beta chain was retrieved from a study of patients and donors after allogeneic stem cell transplantation. V lost 0 bases and J 1 base, leaving 10 bases between the germline ends. This CDR3 has 15 amino acids. Looked up from germline, CDR1 is SGHRS and CDR2 is YFSETQ. TCRdb analysed the RT-PCR reads with MiXCR anew, one entry per CDR3 protein. The table lists approximately 140,000 distinct CDR3 sequences, over 30% of them singletons. Sequenced material: blood, either unsorted or a sorted T cell fraction (not recorded which). This TCR was recovered from a human donor who was either an allogeneic HSCT recipient or a stem cell or donor lymphocyte infusion donor (not recorded which). It is not recorded whose cells these are; they may come from a transplant donor. The gene calls are TRBV5-1 and TRBJ1-1; D gene uncertain. The CDR3 here is CASSLGVRKNTEAFF. For the CDR3, the DNA is TGCGCCAGCAGCTTGGGTGTCAGGAAGAACACTGAAGCTTTCTTT.